This T cell receptor (beta chain) derives from a study of shared clonotypes between healthy human individuals. This table comes from immunoSEQ multiplex PCR, and its TCRdb copy is limited to in-frame clones, with some not included. There are about 1.1 million clones in the sample; about 80% occur only once, and 0.89% lies in the top ten. V gave up 2 bases and J gave up 2 bases, with 7 bases separating them. The CDR3 spans 14 residues. Germline V CDR1 and CDR2: MNHNY, SVGAGI (reference sequence). Sample: memory CD4+ T cells from PBMCs. The subset denotes: CD45RA-negative fraction. The source of this sequence is a man between 18 and 29 years old in good health. Some clones in this sample may be carry-over from other donors' samples. The gene calls are TRBV6-6 and TRBJ1-3, with D maybe TRBD1 (6 bases). The CDR3 is CASSYRGPGNTIYF. In nucleotides, the CDR3 is TGTGCCAGCAGTTACCGGGGGCCTGGAAACACCATATATTTT.